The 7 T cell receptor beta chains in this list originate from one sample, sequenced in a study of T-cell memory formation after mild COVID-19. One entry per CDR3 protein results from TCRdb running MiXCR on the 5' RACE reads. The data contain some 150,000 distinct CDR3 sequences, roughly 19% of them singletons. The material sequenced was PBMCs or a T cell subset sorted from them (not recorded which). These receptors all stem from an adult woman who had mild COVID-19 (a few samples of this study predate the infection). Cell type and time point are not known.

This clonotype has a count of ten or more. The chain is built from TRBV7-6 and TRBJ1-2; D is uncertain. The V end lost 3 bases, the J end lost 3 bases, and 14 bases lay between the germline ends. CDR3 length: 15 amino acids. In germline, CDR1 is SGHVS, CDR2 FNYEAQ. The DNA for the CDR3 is TGTGCCAGCAGCTTCGGACCCTCTGGGGACTATGGCTACACCTTC. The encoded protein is CASSFGPSGDYGYTF.

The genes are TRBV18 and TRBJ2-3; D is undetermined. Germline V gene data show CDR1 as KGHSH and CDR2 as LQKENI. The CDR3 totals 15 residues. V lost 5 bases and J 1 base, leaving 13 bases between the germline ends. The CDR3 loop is CASSSLNPRTDTQYF. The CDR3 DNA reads TGTGCCAGCTCATCTCTGAATCCTCGCACAGATACGCAGTATTTT.

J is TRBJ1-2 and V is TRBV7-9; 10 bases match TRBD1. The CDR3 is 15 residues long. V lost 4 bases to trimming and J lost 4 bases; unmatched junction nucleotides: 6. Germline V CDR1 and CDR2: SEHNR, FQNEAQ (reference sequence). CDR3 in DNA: TGTGCCAGCAGCTCCCGGACAGGGGGGAGCTATGGCTACACCTTC. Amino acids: CASSSRTGGSYGYTF.

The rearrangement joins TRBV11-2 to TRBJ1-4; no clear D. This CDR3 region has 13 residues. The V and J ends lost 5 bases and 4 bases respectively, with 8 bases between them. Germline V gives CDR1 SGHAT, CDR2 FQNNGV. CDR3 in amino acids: CASSARGNEKLFF. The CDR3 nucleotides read TGTGCCAGCAGCGCGCGGGGTAATGAAAAACTGTTTTTT.

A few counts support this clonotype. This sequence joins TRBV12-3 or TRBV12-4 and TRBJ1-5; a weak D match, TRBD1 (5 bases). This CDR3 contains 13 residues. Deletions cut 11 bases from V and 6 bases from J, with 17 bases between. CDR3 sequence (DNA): TGTGCCTCCACCGGGGGAAGAGGTCAGCCCCAGCATTTT. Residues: CASTGGRGQPQHF.

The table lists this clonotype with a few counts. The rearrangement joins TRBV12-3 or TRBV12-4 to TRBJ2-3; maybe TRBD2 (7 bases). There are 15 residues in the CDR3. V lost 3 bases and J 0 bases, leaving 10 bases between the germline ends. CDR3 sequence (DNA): TGTGCCAGCAGTTTCCGGGGGGCCAGCACAGATACGCAGTATTTT. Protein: CASSFRGASTDTQYF.

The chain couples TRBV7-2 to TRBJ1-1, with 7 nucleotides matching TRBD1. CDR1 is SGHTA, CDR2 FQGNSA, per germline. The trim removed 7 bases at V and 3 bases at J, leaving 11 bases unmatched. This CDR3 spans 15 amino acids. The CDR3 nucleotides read TGTGCCAGCAAGGGATATCTCACAGGGGACACTGAAGCTTTCTTT. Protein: CASKGYLTGDTEAFF.